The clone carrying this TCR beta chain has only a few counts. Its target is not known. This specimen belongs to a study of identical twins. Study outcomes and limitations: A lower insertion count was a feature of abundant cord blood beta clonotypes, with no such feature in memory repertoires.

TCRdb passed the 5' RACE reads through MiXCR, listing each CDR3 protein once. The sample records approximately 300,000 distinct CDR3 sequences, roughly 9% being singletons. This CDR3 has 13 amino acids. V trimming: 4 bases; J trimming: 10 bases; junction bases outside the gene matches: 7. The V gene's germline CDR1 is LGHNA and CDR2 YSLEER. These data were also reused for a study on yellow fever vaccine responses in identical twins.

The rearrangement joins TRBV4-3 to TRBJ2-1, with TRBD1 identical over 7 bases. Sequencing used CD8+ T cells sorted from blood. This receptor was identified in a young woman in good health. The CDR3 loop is CASSPRQGLEQFF. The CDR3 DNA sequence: TGCGCCAGCAGCCCTCGACAGGGTTTAGAGCAGTTCTTC.